This T cell receptor beta chain was recovered during a study of HIV-infected patients and healthy controls. In the study overall: No general T-cell lymphocytopenia was present, and per-chain CDR3 totals resembled those of controls.

The study's findings and limits: Healthy controls shared more CDR3 sequences between individuals than HIV-infected patients did. HIV-associated CDR3 frequencies dropped significantly during therapy; CMV-associated ones, mostly rising, changed nonsignificantly.

By share of the sample, this clonotype is medium-sized (0.01 to 0.1%). What it recognizes is unknown. The repertoire came from unfractionated whole blood and reflected all unsorted peripheral T cells. About 480 ng RNA was reverse transcribed with alpha and beta constant-region primers. Using multiplexing indices, alpha and beta chain libraries were generated apart by chain-specific third strand synthesis. All rearrangements within a chain used one primer pair; cDNA molecules carried barcodes. TCRdb independently ran MiXCR on the 5' RACE reads; one entry per CDR3 protein. The sample carries around 7,000 distinct CDR3 sequences, around 8.6% recorded once. The receptor was isolated from an adult with HIV infection. The sequences come from blood, collected before antiretroviral therapy.

CDR3 sequence: CASSVAGGPASTDTQYF. CDR3 nucleotides: TGTGCCAGCAGCGTAGCGGGGGGGCCCGCCAGCACAGATACGCAGTATTTT. This chain links TRBV9 with TRBJ2-3, with 8 bases lining up with TRBD2. The germline CDR1 and CDR2 sequences are SGDLS and YYNGEE. The CDR3 is 17 amino acids. V lost 0 bases, J lost 0 bases, and 6 bases stayed unmatched.